This T cell receptor (beta chain) stems from a study of T cells in Graves' hyperthyroidism and ophthalmopathy. As for this clonotype: The antigen is undetermined.

General study points: Most expanded thyroid clonotypes above 0.001 recurred in blood.

The CDR3 contains 17 residues. V was trimmed by 5 bases and J by 2 bases, leaving 19 bases between them. Germline V gene sequence: CDR1 SEHNR, CDR2 FQNEAQ (reference sequence). Amplified regions were TCR beta CDR3 sequences from RNA transcripts. During a first-round RT-PCR of the TCR CDR3, the HTBI primer set was used. TCRdb passed the multiplex PCR reads through MiXCR, listing each CDR3 protein once. The sample lists 500,000 to 800,000 distinct CDR3 sequences, 40% to 55% occurring once. Orbital computed tomography, thyroid ultrasound, serum thyroxine and TRAb, and clinical symptoms together informed the diagnoses.

What was sequenced was peripheral blood or thyroid tissue (not recorded which). This TCR came from an adult man with Graves' disease, either hyperthyroidism or ophthalmopathy (not recorded which). The V and J genes are TRBV7-9 and TRBJ1-5, with D possibly matching TRBD1 (6 bases). The CDR3 is CASSQDSGGGGNQPQHF. The CDR3, as DNA: TGTGCCAGCAGCCAAGATAGCGGGGGCGGTGGCAATCAGCCCCAGCATTTT.